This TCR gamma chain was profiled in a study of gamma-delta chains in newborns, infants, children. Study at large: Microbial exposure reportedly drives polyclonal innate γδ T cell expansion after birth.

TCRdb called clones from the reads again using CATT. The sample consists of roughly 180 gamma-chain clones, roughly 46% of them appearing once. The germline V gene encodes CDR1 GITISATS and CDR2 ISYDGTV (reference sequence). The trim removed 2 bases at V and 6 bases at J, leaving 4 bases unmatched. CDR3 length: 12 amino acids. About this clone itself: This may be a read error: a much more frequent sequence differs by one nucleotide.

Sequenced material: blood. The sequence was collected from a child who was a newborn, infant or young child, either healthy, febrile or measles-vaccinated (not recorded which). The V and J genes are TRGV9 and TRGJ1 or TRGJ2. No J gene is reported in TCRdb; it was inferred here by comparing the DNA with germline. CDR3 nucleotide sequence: TGTGCCTTGTGGGAGGCTTGTTATAAGAAACTCTTT. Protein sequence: CALWEACYKKLF.